Below are 8 T cell receptor beta chains sequenced from a single sample in a study of blood T cell repertoires in COVID-19. The data were produced by immunoSEQ multiplex PCR, yet TCRdb's version contains in-frame clones alone and is incomplete. The sample has fewer than 350,000 clones, 75% to 90% seen once. Material for sequencing was PBMCs or T cells enriched from blood (not recorded which). The origin of the receptors is a man younger than 40 who had recovered from COVID-19.

The chain employs TRBV6-5 and TRBJ1-5; no clear D gene. The CDR3 spans 15 residues. CDR1 is MNHEY and CDR2 is SVGAGI in the germline V gene. The V end lost 4 bases, the J end lost 2 bases, and 12 bases lay between the germline ends. CDR3 in DNA: TGTGCCAGCAGTTTCGGTGGGGAGGGCAATCAGCCCCAGCATTTT. Its translation is CASSFGGEGNQPQHF.

This clone was detected only a few times. The V call is TRBV18, the J call TRBJ2-5; D is ambiguous. Deletions cut 6 bases from V and 1 base from J, with 6 bases between. CDR3 size: 12 residues. In germline, CDR1 is KGHSH, CDR2 LQKENI. The chain's CDR3 is CASSPTQETQYF. CDR3 DNA: TGTGCCAGCTCCCCTACCCAAGAGACCCAGTACTTC.

The gene calls are TRBV18 and TRBJ1-2; D ambiguous. This CDR3 has 15 amino acids. V lost 3 bases to trimming and J lost 0 bases, with 11 bases between them. The germline CDR1 and CDR2 sequences are KGHSH and LQKENI. Here the CDR3 reads CASSPPPGANYGYTF. The CDR3 DNA reads TGTGCCAGCTCACCCCCCCCCGGGGCTAACTATGGCTACACCTTC. The variable domain in full, completed from reference TRBV18 and TRBJ1-2, reads NAGVMQNPRHLVRRRGQEARLRCSPMKGHSHVYWYRQLPEEGLKFMVYLQKENIIDESGMPKERFSAEFPKEGPSILRIQQVVRGDSAAYFCASSPPPGANYGYTFGSGTRLTVV.

V and J are TRBV7-9 and TRBJ1-3; D is unclear. Trimming stripped 1 base from V and 4 bases from J, with 11 bases between. The CDR3 is 15 amino acids. Germline V gene lookup returns CDR1 SEHNR and CDR2 FQNEAQ (reference sequence). The CDR3 here is CASSLERIAGNTIYF. The CDR3 bases are TGTGCCAGCAGCTTAGAAAGGATAGCGGGAAACACCATATATTTT.

On this clone itself: Within the sample, other DNA sequences also encode this same CDR3. The rearrangement uses TRBV18 and TRBJ2-1, with D perhaps matching TRBD2 (5 bases). Germline V gene lookup returns CDR1 KGHSH and CDR2 LQKENI. Between the trimmed V and J ends, which lost 2 bases and 4 bases, there was a span of 9 bases. The CDR3 is made up of 14 amino acids. CDR3 sequence reads: CASSPTRSYNEQFF. In nucleotides, the CDR3 is TGTGCCAGCTCACCAACTAGGTCATACAATGAGCAGTTCTTC. The variable domain in full, completed from reference TRBV18 and TRBJ2-1, reads NAGVMQNPRHLVRRRGQEARLRCSPMKGHSHVYWYRQLPEEGLKFMVYLQKENIIDESGMPKERFSAEFPKEGPSILRIQQVVRGDSAAYFCASSPTRSYNEQFFGPGTRLTVL.

This rearrangement joins TRBV3-1 (or the pseudogene TRBV3-2) to TRBJ1-2, with TRBD1 as a possible D gene (5 bases). CDR3 size: 14 residues. The V and J ends lost 3 bases and 10 bases respectively, with 18 bases between them. CDR1 and CDR2 from the germline V gene are LGHDT and YNNKEL (reference sequence). The DNA of the CDR3 is TGTGCCAGCAGCCACTCAAGCAGCCAGGGTCACTACACCTTC. Its protein product is CASSHSSSQGHYTF.

The chain joins TRBV6-5 to TRBJ2-3; tentative D call: TRBD2 (5 bases). Germline CDR1 is MNHEY and CDR2 is SVGAGI. With 6 bases removed from V and 2 bases from J, the gap between germline ends came to 9 bases. The CDR3 consists of 13 residues. CDR3 protein: CASRKLDTDTQYF. DNA of the CDR3: TGTGCCAGCAGGAAACTAGACACAGATACGCAGTATTTT.

The chain joins TRBV15 to TRBJ2-7, with 8 positions matching TRBD1. Losses at the gene ends were 5 bases for V and 4 bases for J; bases not matched to a gene: 13. The germline V gene has CDR1 LNHNV and CDR2 YYDKDF (reference sequence). This CDR3 has 16 amino acids. CDR3 coding DNA: TGTGCCACCAGCGCCCGATTCGGGACAGGTGGATACGAGCAGTACTTC. It codes for CATSARFGTGGYEQYF.